Presented here are 30 T cell receptor beta chains from one specimen sequenced in a study of CXCR3-negative and CXCR3-positive naive CD8 T cells. Findings and limits, study-wide: Comparison of naive cells showed more hydrophobic TRB CDR3s in CXCR3-positive than in CXCR3-negative naive cells.

Each TRB cDNA library was prepared by 5' RACE (with UMI labels). TCRdb re-called the 5' RACE reads and catalogs CDR3 proteins one per entry, DNA excluded. In total, the table holds around 63,000 distinct CDR3 sequences. Antigens for these TCRs are unknown. Input material: naive CXCR3+ CD8+ T cells from blood. Subset in this sample: CD45RO-CCR7+CD27+CD95- naive CD8+ T cells expressing CXCR3 (TNR3+). The source of these receptors is a human donor in good health. Some clones in this sample may be carry-over from other donors' samples.

This rearrangement joins TRBV7-9 to TRBJ2-1; TCRdb names TRBD1, which stays unverified in the absence of DNA. Per germline, CDR1 SEHNR and CDR2 FQNEAQ (reference sequence). The CDR3 spans 15 residues. CDR3 sequence reads: CASSFGVRGVNEQFF.

The rearrangement links TRBV14 to TRBJ2-3; lacking DNA, the TRBD2 call made by TCRdb goes unchecked. Germline V lookup: CDR1 SGHDN, CDR2 FVKESK. The CDR3 spans 17 residues. CDR3 residues: CASSQDSGRYRADTQYF.

CDR3 amino acids: CSVESDLDHGCTF. V usage is TRBV29-1 and J usage is TRBJ1-2. Germline V gives CDR1 SQVTM, CDR2 ANQGSEA. The CDR3 consists of 13 residues.

The chain links TRBV25-1 to TRBJ1-1; TCRdb's assignment of TRBD1 cannot be checked, as there is no DNA. CDR1 MGHDK and CDR2 SYGVNS come from the germline V gene. The CDR3 is 14 residues long. This chain's CDR3 is CASSVQGMNTEAFF.

V gene TRBV7-6 combines with J gene TRBJ2-7; the TCRdb D gene call, TRBD2, has no DNA to confirm it. This CDR3 contains 16 residues. Germline CDR1 is SGHVS and CDR2 is FNYEAQ. This chain's CDR3 is CASSLEEGKGWYEQYF.

V and J are TRBV29-1 and TRBJ2-5; without DNA, the TCRdb call of TRBD2 cannot be checked. The V gene's germline CDR1 is SQVTM and CDR2 ANQGSEA. The CDR3 loop spans 14 amino acids. CDR3 region: CSVGLAGIQETQYF. Using reference TRBV29-1 and TRBJ2-5 for the parts outside the CDR3, the full variable domain is SAVISQKPSRDICQRGTSLTIQCQVDSQVTMMFWYRQQPGQSLTLIATANQGSEATYESGFVIDKFPISRPNLTFSTLTVSNMSPEDSSIYLCSVGLAGIQETQYFGPGTRLLVL.

The V call is TRBV5-1, the J call TRBJ2-4; with no DNA, the TCRdb D assignment of TRBD1 cannot be verified. The CDR3 has 13 amino acids. Germline values: CDR1 SGHRS, CDR2 YFSETQ. This CDR3 reads CASSSVGGNIQYF.

The chain is built from TRBV29-1 and TRBJ2-1; TCRdb's D call, TRBD2, is unchecked because there is no DNA. CDR1 and CDR2 (germline): SQVTM, ANQGSEA. This CDR3 spans 13 amino acids. The CDR3: CSASETSPNEQFF.

Here the CDR3 reads CSVALSGGYTGELFF. V gene TRBV29-1 combines with J gene TRBJ2-2; TCRdb lists TRBD2, though no DNA is available to test this call. From germline, CDR1 is SQVTM and CDR2 ANQGSEA. This CDR3 is 15 amino acids long.

The rearrangement links TRBV7-9 to TRBJ1-6; TCRdb calls TRBD1, which cannot be checked without DNA. This CDR3 contains 14 residues. Germline V gene lookup returns CDR1 SEHNR and CDR2 FQNEAQ (reference sequence). CDR3 in amino acids: CASSSGQLNSPLHF.

The genes are TRBV6-6 and TRBJ2-7. Germline-derived CDR1 and CDR2 are MNHNY and SVGAGI (reference sequence). The CDR3 is 16 amino acids. The CDR3: CASSYSMSLASYEQYF.

This chain joins TRBV29-1 and TRBJ1-2; the TCRdb D gene call, TRBD1, has no DNA to confirm it. CDR3 size: 13 residues. Germline V gene sequence: CDR1 SQVTM, CDR2 ANQGSEA. The CDR3 is CSVGGGAEYGYTF.

The chain recombines TRBV19 with TRBJ2-7; TCRdb names TRBD1, which stays unverified in the absence of DNA. There are 15 residues in the CDR3. Germline loops: CDR1 LNHDA, CDR2 SQIVND (reference sequence). The CDR3 is CASSIDRGQSYEQYF.

The V and J genes are TRBV28 and TRBJ2-4; TCRdb outputs TRBD1, but without DNA this stays unchecked. The length of the CDR3 is 17 residues. Per the germline V gene, CDR1 is MDHEN and CDR2 is SYDVKM. The CDR3 protein is CASSAFGTGKSSDIQYF.

The chain has TRBV6-2 or TRBV6-3 and TRBJ2-1; with no DNA, the TCRdb D assignment of TRBD2 cannot be verified. The V gene's germline CDR1 is MNHEY and CDR2 SVGEGT. The CDR3 totals 15 residues. CDR3 region: CASSYWSGGANEQFF.

J is TRBJ2-7 and V is TRBV29-1; no DNA is available, so the TRBD1 call from TCRdb remains unchecked. CDR1 and CDR2 (germline): SQVTM, ANQGSEA. The length of the CDR3 is 13 residues. The CDR3 sequence: CSVGGLTSYEQYF.

The chain recombines TRBV6-6 with TRBJ2-7. This CDR3 region has 13 residues. The V gene's germline CDR1 is MNHNY and CDR2 SVGAGI (reference sequence). This CDR3 reads CASSTSLGYEQYF.

The chain uses TRBV29-1 and TRBJ1-2; TCRdb selects TRBD1, and the lack of DNA leaves this call unchecked. This CDR3 is built from 13 residues. Germline assignment: CDR1 SQVTM and CDR2 ANQGSEA. CDR3 in amino acids: CSVSGTGANGYTF.

V gene TRBV29-1 combines with J gene TRBJ2-7; TCRdb gives TRBD1 as the D gene, but with no DNA this cannot be confirmed. The V gene's germline CDR1 is SQVTM and CDR2 ANQGSEA. This CDR3 is built from 13 residues. CDR3 amino acids: CSGRTPQGYEQYF.

The rearrangement uses TRBV12-3 or TRBV12-4 and TRBJ2-3; TCRdb outputs TRBD1, but without DNA this stays unchecked. The CDR3 sequence is 13 residues long. The CDR3 protein is CASSFEGTDTQYF.

The gene calls are TRBV20-1 and TRBJ1-1. CDR1 and CDR2 from the germline V gene are DFQATT and SNEGSKA (reference sequence). CDR3 size: 12 residues. The CDR3 loop reads CSAKDPNTEAFF.

Measured by frequency, this clonotype is medium-sized. CDR3 region: CASSASGGGNTEAFF. The chain joins TRBV7-9 to TRBJ1-1. Germline CDR1 and CDR2: SEHNR and FQNEAQ (reference sequence). The CDR3 is 15 amino acids.

V is TRBV29-1 and J is TRBJ2-3. Germline CDR1 SQVTM, CDR2 ANQGSEA. CDR3 length: 13 amino acids. CDR3: CSVYADWTDTQYF.

The rearrangement links TRBV29-1 to TRBJ1-2. The V gene's germline CDR1 is SQVTM and CDR2 ANQGSEA. The CDR3 is made up of 12 amino acids. This CDR3 is CSVEAVLYGYTF.

The V call is TRBV28, the J call TRBJ2-3; TCRdb proposes TRBD1, but this gene call is untestable without DNA. The CDR3 sequence is 13 residues long. Germline-derived CDR1 and CDR2 are MDHEN and SYDVKM. The CDR3 reads CAHLGGPRDTQYF.

The V gene is TRBV7-2, the J gene TRBJ2-1. Germline-derived CDR1 and CDR2 are SGHTA and FQGNSA. This CDR3 is built from 13 residues. CDR3 residues: CASSLPPTDEQFF.

J is TRBJ1-2 and V is TRBV27; TCRdb's assignment of TRBD1 cannot be checked, as there is no DNA. This CDR3 has 13 amino acids. The germline V gene encodes CDR1 MNHEY and CDR2 SMNVEV (reference sequence). CDR3 sequence reads: CASSWGTDNGYTF.

V and J are TRBV28 and TRBJ2-7; lacking DNA, the TRBD1 call made by TCRdb goes unchecked. Germline V gives CDR1 MDHEN, CDR2 SYDVKM. The CDR3 totals 12 residues. CDR3 loop: CASEGGRNEQYF.

This chain connects TRBV29-1 to TRBJ2-7; absent DNA, TCRdb's TRBD1 call cannot be checked. This CDR3 spans 13 amino acids. Germline V gene data show CDR1 as SQVTM and CDR2 as ANQGSEA. This CDR3 reads CSVGGAAEYEQYF.

This chain joins TRBV9 and TRBJ2-7; the TCRdb call, TRBD1, lacks DNA for checking. This CDR3 spans 17 amino acids. From germline, CDR1 is SGDLS and CDR2 YYNGEE. CDR3 in amino acids: CASSAGSDGINSYEQYF.